This entry concerns a single T cell receptor (beta chain). The sample originates from a study of shared clonotypes between healthy human individuals. Germline V gene data show CDR1 as SEHNR and CDR2 as FQNEAQ (reference sequence). J gave up 6 bases and V 8 bases, and 10 bases lay outside the gene matches. The length of the CDR3 is 15 residues. Repertoires were generated with immunoSEQ multiplex PCR, while TCRdb's copy carries only in-frame clones and drops some. Here the sample spans over a million clones, 78% being singletons. Sequenced: memory CD4+ T cells from PBMCs. As for subset: CD45RA-negative fraction. This receptor was taken from a man aged 18-30 years in good health. Some clones in this sample may be carry-over from other donors' samples. The chain carries TRBV7-9 and TRBJ2-1; 10 bases align to TRBD2. CDR3 nucleotides: TGTGCCAGCGTCCTTAGCAGCGGGAGGGCCAATGAGCAGTTCTTC. Translated: CASVLSSGRANEQFF.